The clone carrying this T cell receptor (beta chain) was observed many times. The CDR3 consists of 15 residues. The V and J ends lost 4 bases and 5 bases respectively, with 13 bases between them. Looked up from germline, CDR1 is SGHDT and CDR2 is YYEEEE. The data derive from a study of neurological immune-mediated disorders. MiXCR was run by TCRdb on the 5' RACE reads, yielding one entry per CDR3 protein. The table lists some 49,000 distinct CDR3 sequences, over 8% of them singletons. Noted time point: longitudinal time-point 1 (baseline). This TCR was recovered from a woman in her thirties or forties in good health. Sequenced input: PBMCs. The rearrangement uses TRBV5-6 and TRBJ1-6; no clear D gene. The CDR3 sequence is CASSRLAGDNSPLHF. Here the CDR3 DNA reads TGTGCCAGCAGCCGCTTAGCCGGTGATAATTCACCCCTCCACTTT.